This is a list of T cell receptor beta chains from one sample in a study of blood T cell repertoires in COVID-19. Repertoires were generated with immunoSEQ multiplex PCR, while TCRdb's copy carries only in-frame clones and drops some. The top ten clones hold approximately 7.7% of a sample with 150,000 to 200,000 clones, approximately 80% of them seen once. What was sequenced was PBMCs or T cells enriched from blood (not recorded which). These receptors were taken from a woman aged 45-59 years who had recovered from COVID-19. Both conserved end residues are part of each CDR3. Each record gives: D gene, V gene, J gene, clone size, CDR3 DNA, CDR3 protein. D genes are given only for firm matches. For some rows the clone size is stated as once, few or many, or as a class when expanded; others skip it.

d_call: NA; v_call: TRBV4-2; j_call: TRBJ1-1; clone_size: NA; cdr3_nt: TGTGCCAGCAGCCAAGCCGGGAACACTGAAGCTTTCTTT; cdr3_aa: CASSQAGNTEAFF
d_call: NA; v_call: TRBV21-1; j_call: TRBJ2-2; clone_size: NA; cdr3_nt: TGTGCCAGCAGCATCCCATCTACGTCCGGGGAGCTGTTTTTT; cdr3_aa: CASSIPSTSGELFF
d_call: NA; v_call: TRBV2; j_call: TRBJ1-5; clone_size: NA; cdr3_nt: TGTGCCAGCAGTGCCGTAACAGTTAATCAGCCCCAGCATTTT; cdr3_aa: CASSAVTVNQPQHF
d_call: NA; v_call: TRBV4-1; j_call: TRBJ1-3; clone_size: few; cdr3_nt: TGCGCCAGCAGCCAAGACCAGGGGCTTTCTGGAAACACCATATATTTT; cdr3_aa: CASSQDQGLSGNTIYF
d_call: TRBD1; v_call: TRBV2; j_call: TRBJ1-1; clone_size: NA; cdr3_nt: TGTGCCAGCAGCCTCAGGACCAACAGGGGTACTGAAGCTTTCTTT; cdr3_aa: CASSLRTNRGTEAFF
d_call: TRBD2; v_call: TRBV5-4; j_call: TRBJ2-3; clone_size: NA; cdr3_nt: TGTGCCAGCAGCTTGGGTGGGGGGGGAGATACGCAGTATTTT; cdr3_aa: CASSLGGGGDTQYF
d_call: NA; v_call: TRBV5-1; j_call: TRBJ2-7; clone_size: NA; cdr3_nt: TGCGCCAGCAGCTTGTTTCGGGGATCCGAGCAGTACTTC; cdr3_aa: CASSLFRGSEQYF
d_call: NA; v_call: TRBV19; j_call: TRBJ1-1; clone_size: NA; cdr3_nt: TGTGCCAGTAGTGTCACCCAAGTCAGGAACACTGAAGCTTTCTTT; cdr3_aa: CASSVTQVRNTEAFF
d_call: TRBD2; v_call: TRBV6-5; j_call: TRBJ2-7; clone_size: NA; cdr3_nt: TGTGCCAGCAGAAGGACTAGCGGGGACTACGAGCAGTACTTC; cdr3_aa: CASRRTSGDYEQYF
d_call: NA; v_call: TRBV6-5; j_call: TRBJ1-5; clone_size: NA; cdr3_nt: TGTGCCAGCAGTTACTCTTCGGGGGGGAGCAATCAGCCCCAGCATTTT; cdr3_aa: CASSYSSGGSNQPQHF
d_call: NA; v_call: TRBV2; j_call: TRBJ1-1; clone_size: NA; cdr3_nt: TGTGCCAGCAGTACCATTGGAGTAAACACTGAAGCTTTCTTT; cdr3_aa: CASSTIGVNTEAFF
d_call: NA; v_call: TRBV18; j_call: TRBJ2-7; clone_size: NA; cdr3_nt: TGTGCCAGCTCACCGAAACCTGAGAGCTACGAGCAGTACTTC; cdr3_aa: CASSPKPESYEQYF
d_call: TRBD2; v_call: TRBV9; j_call: TRBJ2-5; clone_size: NA; cdr3_nt: TGTGCCAGCAGCACGGGACTAGCGGGGGGAGAGACCCAGTACTTC; cdr3_aa: CASSTGLAGGETQYF
d_call: NA; v_call: TRBV21-1; j_call: TRBJ2-2; clone_size: NA; cdr3_nt: TGTGCCAGCAGCATACAGGGAAACACCGGGGAGCTGTTTTTT; cdr3_aa: CASSIQGNTGELFF
d_call: NA; v_call: TRBV18; j_call: TRBJ2-7; clone_size: NA; cdr3_nt: TGTGCCAGCTCACAAGGACAGAGCGACGAGCAGTACTTC; cdr3_aa: CASSQGQSDEQYF
d_call: NA; v_call: TRBV18; j_call: TRBJ1-1; clone_size: once; cdr3_nt: TGTGCCAGCTCACCGAAACTCACTGAAGCTTTCTTT; cdr3_aa: CASSPKLTEAFF
d_call: NA; v_call: TRBV6-2/TRBV6-3; j_call: TRBJ2-2; clone_size: once; cdr3_nt: TGTGCCAGCAGTCCCAGGGTGAACACCGGGGAGCTGTTTTTT; cdr3_aa: CASSPRVNTGELFF
d_call: NA; v_call: TRBV21-1; j_call: TRBJ2-1; clone_size: once; cdr3_nt: TGTGCCAGCAGCAAAGAAGGTACGGGGAAGTTTTTCAATGAGCAGTTCTTC; cdr3_aa: CASSKEGTGKFFNEQFF
d_call: TRBD2; v_call: TRBV27; j_call: TRBJ2-1; clone_size: few; cdr3_nt: TGTGCCAGCCGACACGGAGCGGGAGGCCTATACAATGAGCAGTTCTTC; cdr3_aa: CASRHGAGGLYNEQFF
d_call: TRBD1; v_call: TRBV5-6; j_call: TRBJ1-1; clone_size: NA; cdr3_nt: TGTGCCAGCAGCCAGACAGGGGGCGAAACTGAAGCTTTCTTT; cdr3_aa: CASSQTGGETEAFF
d_call: NA; v_call: TRBV7-2; j_call: TRBJ2-3; clone_size: NA; cdr3_nt: TGTGCCAGCAGTTCTAACAGAGTTTCAGATACGCAGTATTTT; cdr3_aa: CASSSNRVSDTQYF
d_call: TRBD1; v_call: TRBV7-2; j_call: TRBJ1-4; clone_size: NA; cdr3_nt: TGTGCCAGCAGACCCCGGGACAGGGACAATGAAAAACTGTTTTTT; cdr3_aa: CASRPRDRDNEKLFF
d_call: NA; v_call: TRBV4-3; j_call: TRBJ2-1; clone_size: NA; cdr3_nt: TGCGCCAGCAGCCAGAATCCGAGTACCGGGCAGTTCTTC; cdr3_aa: CASSQNPSTGQFF
d_call: NA; v_call: TRBV19; j_call: TRBJ2-2; clone_size: NA; cdr3_nt: TGTGCCAGTAGTATAAATCCGTACACCGGGGAGCTGTTTTTT; cdr3_aa: CASSINPYTGELFF
d_call: NA; v_call: TRBV27; j_call: TRBJ1-2; clone_size: NA; cdr3_nt: TGTGCCAGCAGTTTATCGTGGCCCTCCCCCTATGGCTACACCTTC; cdr3_aa: CASSLSWPSPYGYTF
d_call: TRBD1; v_call: TRBV5-4; j_call: TRBJ2-2; clone_size: NA; cdr3_nt: TGTGCCAGCAGCTTATTAGGGGGCATTACCGGGGAGCTGTTTTTT; cdr3_aa: CASSLLGGITGELFF
d_call: NA; v_call: TRBV21-1; j_call: TRBJ2-1; clone_size: NA; cdr3_nt: TGTGCCAGCCGGACTAGTCGAGACAATGAGCAGTTCTTC; cdr3_aa: CASRTSRDNEQFF
d_call: TRBD1; v_call: TRBV11-1; j_call: TRBJ2-3; clone_size: NA; cdr3_nt: TGTGCCAGCAGCTTAGACAGGGGGCCAGATACGCAGTATTTT; cdr3_aa: CASSLDRGPDTQYF
d_call: NA; v_call: TRBV6-5; j_call: TRBJ2-7; clone_size: NA; cdr3_nt: TGTGCCAGCAGGGGGCCTGGATACGAGCAGTACTTC; cdr3_aa: CASRGPGYEQYF
d_call: TRBD1; v_call: TRBV18; j_call: TRBJ1-6; clone_size: few; cdr3_nt: TGTGCCAGCTCACCGACAGGGCAGTCCTATAATTCACCCCTCCACTTT; cdr3_aa: CASSPTGQSYNSPLHF
d_call: NA; v_call: TRBV12-5; j_call: TRBJ1-1; clone_size: once; cdr3_nt: TGTGCTAGTGGTTTGACACCGAACACTGAAGCTTTCTTT; cdr3_aa: CASGLTPNTEAFF
d_call: NA; v_call: TRBV6-2/TRBV6-3; j_call: TRBJ2-2; clone_size: NA; cdr3_nt: TGTGCCAGCAGCGCCTCTAGCGAGGGCGGGGAGCTGTTTTTT; cdr3_aa: CASSASSEGGELFF
d_call: TRBD2; v_call: TRBV18; j_call: TRBJ2-1; clone_size: NA; cdr3_nt: TGTGCCAGCTCCCTACTAAGGGTAGCGGGGGGATCCTACAATGAGCAGTTCTTC; cdr3_aa: CASSLLRVAGGSYNEQFF
d_call: TRBD1; v_call: TRBV5-4; j_call: TRBJ2-7; clone_size: once; cdr3_nt: TGTGCCAGCAGCTTCGGGACAGGGCTTCTCGAGCAGTACTTC; cdr3_aa: CASSFGTGLLEQYF
d_call: NA; v_call: TRBV10-3; j_call: TRBJ2-3; clone_size: NA; cdr3_nt: TGTGCCATCAGTGAGCGGGGGAGCACAGATACGCAGTATTTT; cdr3_aa: CAISERGSTDTQYF
d_call: TRBD1; v_call: TRBV9; j_call: TRBJ2-5; clone_size: NA; cdr3_nt: TGTGCCAGCAGCGTGACAGGGCTGGAGACCCAGTACTTC; cdr3_aa: CASSVTGLETQYF
d_call: TRBD2; v_call: TRBV10-2; j_call: TRBJ2-3; clone_size: NA; cdr3_nt: TGCGCCAGCAGTGTGGGACTAGCGGGCCAACGGGCAGGTACGCAGTATTTT; cdr3_aa: CASSVGLAGQRAGTQYF
d_call: TRBD2; v_call: TRBV3-1/TRBV3-2; j_call: TRBJ2-2; clone_size: few; cdr3_nt: TGTGCCAGCAGCCCAGGAAAGACTAGCGGGATCCTGTTTTTT; cdr3_aa: CASSPGKTSGILFF
d_call: NA; v_call: TRBV6-5; j_call: TRBJ1-2; clone_size: NA; cdr3_nt: TGTGCCAGCAGGCGGGACCCCTGGGGCTACACCTTC; cdr3_aa: CASRRDPWGYTF
d_call: TRBD1; v_call: TRBV28; j_call: TRBJ1-5; clone_size: NA; cdr3_nt: TGTGCCACCAGGGGGGCAGGGATGAGCAATCAGCCCCAGCATTTT; cdr3_aa: CATRGAGMSNQPQHF
d_call: TRBD1; v_call: TRBV28; j_call: TRBJ1-3; clone_size: once; cdr3_nt: TGTGCCAGCAGTTTGAGGGACAGGAGCTCTGGAAACACCATATATTTT; cdr3_aa: CASSLRDRSSGNTIYF
d_call: NA; v_call: TRBV19; j_call: TRBJ2-7; clone_size: NA; cdr3_nt: TGTGCCAGTAGTCCTCAGGGAGGTGAGCAGTACTTC; cdr3_aa: CASSPQGGEQYF
d_call: NA; v_call: TRBV6-5; j_call: TRBJ1-3; clone_size: NA; cdr3_nt: TGTGCCAGCAGTTACAGCCCCTCGGGCTCTGGAAACACCATATATTTT; cdr3_aa: CASSYSPSGSGNTIYF
d_call: NA; v_call: TRBV3-1/TRBV3-2; j_call: TRBJ2-5; clone_size: NA; cdr3_nt: TGTGCCAGCAGCCAAAACGTGCGGGGAGAGACCCAGTACTTC; cdr3_aa: CASSQNVRGETQYF
d_call: NA; v_call: TRBV6-2/TRBV6-3; j_call: TRBJ2-5; clone_size: NA; cdr3_nt: TGTGCCAGCAGTCAGCTAGCGCCGAGGGAGACCCAGTACTTC; cdr3_aa: CASSQLAPRETQYF
d_call: TRBD2; v_call: TRBV7-3; j_call: TRBJ2-1; clone_size: NA; cdr3_nt: TGTGCCAGCAGCTCCCGGACTAGCGGGGCCTACAATGAGCAGTTCTTC; cdr3_aa: CASSSRTSGAYNEQFF
d_call: TRBD2; v_call: TRBV27; j_call: TRBJ2-2; clone_size: NA; cdr3_nt: TGTGCCAGCAGTCCGACTAGCGGGAGTTGGACCGGGGAGCTGTTTTTT; cdr3_aa: CASSPTSGSWTGELFF